These 20 T cell receptor beta chains came from one sample sequenced in a study of T cell responses to AZD1222 COVID-19 vaccine. Clones were sequenced by immunoSEQ multiplex PCR, and TCRdb holds only the in-frame ones, with some missing. This table has 100,000 to 150,000 clones, roughly 93% appearing once. Sequencing used peripheral blood, obtained on day 0 of AZD1222 vaccination. These receptors originate from an adult in good health.

This chain links TRBV6-5 with TRBJ2-3; weak D call: TRBD2 (6 bases). The CDR3 totals 15 residues. Trimming took off 6 bases at V and 7 bases at J, with 20 bases between the two ends. Germline CDR1 MNHEY, CDR2 SVGAGI. The CDR3 region is CASRKTGLGRNTQYF. CDR3 bases: TGTGCCAGCAGGAAAACAGGCCTGGGGAGGAATACGCAGTATTTT.

The J gene is TRBJ1-2, the V gene TRBV2, with 7 bases lining up with TRBD1. This CDR3 has 14 amino acids. Germline values: CDR1 SNHLY, CDR2 FYNNEI. The DNA of the CDR3 is TGTGCGAGGGGGAGACAGGGTTTTAACTATGGCTACACCTTC. As protein: CARGRQGFNYGYTF.

The chain recombines TRBV6-6 with TRBJ1-1, with 9 positions matching TRBD1. V lost 10 bases, J lost 5 bases, and 8 bases stayed unmatched. In germline, CDR1 is MNHNY, CDR2 SVGAGI (reference sequence). This CDR3 contains 13 residues. The DNA for the CDR3 is TGTGCCATCAAACAGGGGGCTAAAACTGAAGCTTTCTTT. Its translation is CAIKQGAKTEAFF.

The chain is built from TRBV14 and TRBJ2-5; D unclear. Germline CDR1 and CDR2: SGHDN and FVKESK. This CDR3 contains 14 residues. Deletions cut 1 base from V and 3 bases from J, with 9 bases between. CDR3 sequence: CASSQVRKKETQYF. CDR3 sequence (DNA): TGTGCCAGCAGCCAAGTCCGGAAGAAAGAGACCCAGTACTTC.

V usage is TRBV7-3 and J usage is TRBJ2-3; D possibly corresponds to TRBD2 (6 bases). Per the germline V gene, CDR1 is SGHTA and CDR2 is FQGTGA. V was cut by 5 bases and J by 2 bases, with 11 bases left in between. The CDR3 extends over 14 amino acids. The CDR3 coding sequence is TGTGCCAGCAGCGTAGGAGGGAACACAGATACGCAGTATTTT. It codes for CASSVGGNTDTQYF.

V and J are TRBV3-1 (or the pseudogene TRBV3-2) and TRBJ2-5; D is ambiguous. Germline values: CDR1 LGHDT, CDR2 YNNKEL (reference sequence). Trimming shortened V by 0 bases and J by 4 bases, and 0 bases separated the two germline ends. CDR3 length equals 11 residues. The CDR3 loop is CASSQEETQYF. The CDR3 DNA follows: TGTGCCAGCAGCCAAGAAGAGACCCAGTACTTC.

The V gene is TRBV6-5, the J gene TRBJ2-7, with 8 bases aligning to TRBD1. J gave up 11 bases and V 7 bases, and 7 bases lay outside the gene matches. The germline CDR1 and CDR2 sequences are MNHEY and SVGAGI. The CDR3 is made up of 11 amino acids. The CDR3 bases are TGTGCCAGCATCGGAATGACAGGGGAGTACTTC. Translating it yields CASIGMTGEYF.

V usage is TRBV10-1 and J usage is TRBJ1-1; D remains ambiguous. V dropped 4 bases and J dropped 3 bases, with 15 bases sitting between them. The V gene's germline CDR1 is WNHNN and CDR2 SYGVQD (reference sequence). The CDR3 contains 15 residues. The DNA of the CDR3 is TGCGCCAGCAGTGGGGGTTCGCGGACGGACACTGAAGCTTTCTTT. Translating it yields CASSGGSRTDTEAFF.

The V and J genes are TRBV24-1 and TRBJ2-5; unclear D gene. CDR3 length: 13 residues. From germline, CDR1 is KGHDR and CDR2 SFDVKD. V was trimmed by 1 base and J by 3 bases, leaving 5 bases between them. CDR3 nucleotide sequence: TGTGCCACCAGTGATTTCGCAGAAGAGACCCAGTACTTC. Its protein product is CATSDFAEETQYF.

J is TRBJ1-1 and V is TRBV12-3 or TRBV12-4, with unresolved D. V was shortened by 7 bases and J by 1 base, with 7 bases between the two germline ends. CDR3 length: 12 residues. The CDR3 loop is CASMGRNTEAFF. In DNA, the CDR3 is TGTGCCAGCATGGGCCGGAACACTGAAGCTTTCTTT.

V gene TRBV28 combines with J gene TRBJ2-1, with a tentative D call TRBD1 (8 bases). Germline-derived CDR1 and CDR2 are MDHEN and SYDVKM. CDR3 length: 17 residues. Between the trimmed V and J ends, which lost 4 bases and 2 bases, there was a span of 18 bases. This CDR3 reads CASSYNTGGGAYNEQFF. As DNA, the CDR3 is TGTGCCAGCAGTTACAACACAGGGGGGGGTGCCTACAATGAGCAGTTCTTC.

The table lists this clone with a few counts. The chain recombines TRBV30 with TRBJ1-3; D uncertain. V was pared by 2 bases and J by 0 bases, with 8 bases between. Germline-derived CDR1 and CDR2 are GTSNPN and SVGIG (reference sequence). The CDR3 is 14 amino acids. CDR3 residues: CAWSIWDSGNTIYF. In DNA, the CDR3 is TGTGCCTGGAGTATCTGGGACTCTGGAAACACCATATATTTT.

V and J are TRBV28 and TRBJ1-2, with TRBD1 matching 8 bases. V shed 7 bases and J 2 bases; nucleotides not matched to a gene: 12. Germline V gene data show CDR1 as MDHEN and CDR2 as SYDVKM. The CDR3 covers 16 residues. The CDR3 region is CASTPVGQGANYGYTF. The CDR3, as DNA: TGTGCCAGCACCCCGGTGGGGCAGGGGGCAAACTATGGCTACACCTTC.

The V gene is TRBV5-4, the J gene TRBJ1-1, with 11 positions matching TRBD1. The germline V gene has CDR1 SGHNT and CDR2 YYREEE (reference sequence). The length of the CDR3 is 15 residues. Trimming cost V 4 bases and J 4 bases; bases outside gene matches: 6. The CDR3 DNA reads as TGTGCCAGCAGCACCGGGGACAGGGGGTCCACTGAAGCTTTCTTT. Translation: CASSTGDRGSTEAFF.

The chain links TRBV19 to TRBJ1-2, with a tentative D call TRBD1 (6 bases). The CDR3 is made up of 15 amino acids. In germline, CDR1 is LNHDA, CDR2 SQIVND (reference sequence). V was clipped by 3 bases and J by 4 bases, with 15 bases between them. The CDR3 loop is CASSIPRTAIYGYTF. CDR3 nucleotide sequence: TGTGCCAGTAGTATCCCCCGGACAGCGATCTATGGCTACACCTTC.

This clone has only one observation. The V and J genes are TRBV12-5 and TRBJ2-7; TRBD2 might be the D (5 bases). CDR3 size: 13 residues. V lost 3 bases and J 7 bases, leaving 13 bases between the germline ends. Germline V lookup: CDR1 LGHNT, CDR2 FRNRAP. The DNA for the CDR3 is TGTGCTAGTGGTTTAGGACCCCGGGGAGAGCAGTACTTC. It encodes CASGLGPRGEQYF. Full variable domain (rest looked up from reference TRBV12-5 and TRBJ2-7): DARVTQTPRHKVTEMGQEVTMRCQPILGHNTVFWYRQTMMQGLELLAYFRNRAPLDDSGMPKDRFSAEMPDATLATLKIQPSEPRDSAVYFCASGLGPRGEQYFGPGTRLTVT.

This clone was found a few times. CDR3 nucleotide sequence: TGTGCCAGCAGAGGGGGGGCCTACGAGCAGTACTTC. It is translated as CASRGGAYEQYF. This chain connects TRBV2 to TRBJ2-7; the D gene is possibly TRBD2 (7 bases). V lost 6 bases and J 2 bases, leaving 8 bases between the germline ends. Germline V lookup: CDR1 SNHLY, CDR2 FYNNEI. This CDR3 is 12 amino acids long.

The chain combines TRBV5-6 with TRBJ2-7; 7 positions agree with TRBD2. CDR3 length: 17 amino acids. The germline gives CDR1 SGHDT, CDR2 YYEEEE. Trimming took 0 bases from V and 4 from J; bases not matched to a gene: 13. The CDR3 region has the DNA TGTGCCAGCAGCTTGGTGGCTAGCGGAGCCTCGCGATACGAGCAGTACTTC. Translation: CASSLVASGASRYEQYF.

The chain links TRBV27 to TRBJ2-7; 12 bases align to TRBD1. The CDR3 is made up of 14 amino acids. V lost 4 bases, J lost 6 bases, and 4 bases stayed unmatched. From germline, CDR1 is MNHEY and CDR2 SMNVEV (reference sequence). The CDR3 loop reads CASSSGQGAGEQYF. In nucleotides, the CDR3 is TGTGCCAGCAGTTCGGGACAGGGGGCGGGCGAGCAGTACTTC.

This chain uses TRBV20-1 with TRBJ1-6, with 8 bases identical to TRBD1. The CDR3 loop spans 15 amino acids. V lost 3 bases to trimming and J lost 8 bases; unmatched junction nucleotides: 9. CDR1 and CDR2 (germline): DFQATT, SNEGSKA (reference sequence). In DNA form, the CDR3 reads TGCAGTGCTAGTGGGGCAGGGGGCCAATATTCACCCCTCCACTTT. Its protein product is CSASGAGGQYSPLHF.